The 28 T cell receptor beta chains below come from one sample, sequenced in a study of high-grade serous ovarian cancer treatment subgroups (dated by TCRdb to 2020 to 2022). Libraries were made using the immunoSEQ multiplex PCR assay. TCRdb obtained this table from immuneACCESS and retained in-frame rearrangements with V and J assigned. These tables miss some clones; where compared with another copy, unresolved V genes account for less than half of the shortfall, and the remainder is unexplained. Here the sample has thousands of clones; roughly four fifths occur a single time. About 4.9% of the sample is taken by the ten largest. Tumor samples were collected prior to definitive surgery or chemotherapy. The sequenced material came from tumor tissue. All receptors come from a human donor with high-grade serous ovarian cancer.

The rearrangement joins TRBV30 to TRBJ1-2; D unclear. This CDR3 spans 12 amino acids. V dropped 2 bases and J dropped 2 bases, with 6 bases sitting between them. The germline V gene has CDR1 GTSNPN and CDR2 SVGIG (reference sequence). The CDR3 loop is CAWSLTNYGYTF. The DNA of the CDR3 is TGTGCCTGGAGTCTAACGAACTATGGCTACACCTTC.

The chain joins TRBV5-6 to TRBJ1-4; 9 bases match TRBD1. The CDR3 runs 15 residues. Germline CDR1 is SGHDT and CDR2 is YYEEEE. The trim removed 5 bases at V and 7 bases at J, leaving 9 bases unmatched. The CDR3, as DNA: TGTGCCAGCAGTCACAGGGGGCTCGGAGTTGAAAAACTGTTTTTT. Protein product: CASSHRGLGVEKLFF.

The chain couples TRBV9 to TRBJ2-7; D is perhaps TRBD1 or TRBD2 (6 bases each). The CDR3 totals 14 residues. Trimming cost V 4 bases and J 2 bases, with 13 bases left between them. Germline lookup yields CDR1 SGDLS and CDR2 YYNGEE. This CDR3 reads CASSSRGDPYEQYF. The CDR3, as DNA: TGTGCCAGCAGCTCGAGGGGGGACCCCTACGAGCAGTACTTC.

This chain connects TRBV7-6 to TRBJ1-4, with 11 positions matching TRBD1. This CDR3 comprises 16 residues. The germline V gene has CDR1 SGHVS and CDR2 FNYEAQ. V gave up 5 bases and J gave up 7 bases; unmatched junction bases: 9. Here the CDR3 reads CASSPDRGRDREKLFF. The DNA of the CDR3 is TGTGCCAGCAGCCCGGACAGGGGGCGCGACCGTGAAAAACTGTTTTTT. Full variable domain (outside the CDR3, taken from reference TRBV7-6 and TRBJ1-4): GAGVSQSPRYKVTKRGQDVALRCDPISGHVSLYWYRQALGQGPEFLTYFNYEAQQDKSGLPNDRFSAERPEGSISTLTIQRTEQRDSAMYRCASSPDRGRDREKLFFGSGTQLSVL.

The V and J genes are TRBV5-4 and TRBJ1-2; D is undetermined. Trimming removed 5 bases from V and 5 bases from J, with 19 bases in between. There are 15 residues in the CDR3. Germline CDR1 is SGHNT and CDR2 is YYREEE (reference sequence). The CDR3 region has the DNA TGTGCCAGCAGAGAGCGACCTTCAGATTGGTATGGCTACACCTTC. Its translation is CASRERPSDWYGYTF.

V is TRBV6-5 and J is TRBJ1-3; D is undetermined. The germline V and J ends were trimmed by 7 bases and 3 bases, with 10 bases remaining between them. The CDR3 is 13 residues long. Germline V gene data show CDR1 as MNHEY and CDR2 as SVGAGI. CDR3 sequence reads: CASIPEVGNTIYF. The CDR3 bases are TGTGCCAGCATTCCGGAGGTTGGAAACACCATATATTTT.

This clone appeared a few times. J is TRBJ2-5 and V is TRBV4-2; 11 bases are shared with TRBD2. Germline V gene data show CDR1 as LGHNA and CDR2 as YNFKEQ. The CDR3 totals 16 residues. V shed 4 bases and J 5 bases; nucleotides not matched to a gene: 9. The CDR3 DNA sequence: TGTGCCAGCAGCCGGATTAGCGGGGGGGCCGAGGAGACCCAGTACTTC. Its translation: CASSRISGGAEETQYF.

The V call is TRBV7-9, the J call TRBJ2-7, with 8 bases that match TRBD1. Germline CDR1 is SEHNR and CDR2 is FQNEAQ (reference sequence). The V and J ends lost 5 bases and 5 bases, in that order; junction bases with no gene match: 11. The CDR3 spans 15 residues. CDR3 in amino acids: CASSRRTGTVDEQYF. The CDR3 DNA reads as TGTGCCAGCAGCCGACGGACAGGGACTGTGGACGAGCAGTACTTC.

This chain uses TRBV5-1 with TRBJ2-7, with 9 bases fitting TRBD2. The CDR3 contains 15 residues. With 2 bases clipped from V and 0 bases from J, the junction kept 3 bases outside the gene matches. Germline V CDR1 and CDR2: SGHRS, YFSETQ. In DNA form, the CDR3 reads TGCGCCAGCAGCTTAGCGGGGGGCAGCTCCTACGAGCAGTACTTC. As protein: CASSLAGGSSYEQYF. The full variable domain, rest sourced from reference TRBV5-1 and TRBJ2-7, is KAGVTQTPRYLIKTRGQQVTLSCSPISGHRSVSWYQQTPGQGLQFLFEYFSETQRNKGNFPGRFSGRQFSNSRSEMNVSTLELGDSALYLCASSLAGGSSYEQYFGPGTRLTVT.

This clone occurred once. The genes are TRBV13 and TRBJ2-5; perhaps TRBD2 as D (7 bases). The CDR3 runs 15 residues. Germline V gives CDR1 PRHDT, CDR2 FYEKMQ (reference sequence). Trimming left V 0 bases short and J 7 bases short, with 15 bases between. The CDR3 region has the DNA TGTGCCAGCAGCTTAGGCCAGGGGCCGGGGGGGACCCAGTACTTC. It encodes CASSLGQGPGGTQYF.

The CDR3 coding sequence is TGTGCCAGCAGCGATACCAGGACAGACCCCTACGAGCAGTACTTC. Protein sequence: CASSDTRTDPYEQYF. J is TRBJ2-5 and V is TRBV7-9; maybe TRBD1 (6 bases). The end of the DNA fits TRBJ2-7 better, so the J call may be wrong. The CDR3 sequence is 15 residues long. The germline CDR1 and CDR2 sequences are SEHNR and FQNEAQ (reference sequence).

This rearrangement joins TRBV10-3 to TRBJ2-7, with D unclear. This CDR3 is built from 12 residues. From germline, CDR1 is ENHRY and CDR2 SYGVKD. Trimming cost V 5 bases and J 7 bases, with 12 bases left between them. CDR3: CAISNGMWEQYF. The CDR3 bases are TGTGCCATCAGTAATGGAATGTGGGAGCAGTACTTC.

This chain connects TRBV18 to TRBJ1-1; D gene uncertain. Trimming stripped 2 bases from V and 2 bases from J, with 12 bases between. CDR1 is KGHSH and CDR2 is LQKENI in the germline V gene. The CDR3 contains 15 residues. CDR3 sequence (DNA): TGTGCCAGCTCACCAGAGACACTCCGCAACACTGAAGCTTTCTTT. Translating gives CASSPETLRNTEAFF.

CDR3 in amino acids: CATSRDPGSGANVLTF. In nucleotides, the CDR3 is TGTGCCACCAGCAGAGATCCGGGGTCTGGGGCCAACGTCCTGACTTTC. The chain couples TRBV15 to TRBJ2-6; a possible D gene is TRBD2 (5 bases). V gave up 0 bases and J gave up 1 base, with 7 bases separating them. Per the germline V gene, CDR1 is LNHNV and CDR2 is YYDKDF (reference sequence). CDR3 length: 16 amino acids.

The chain joins TRBV5-5 to TRBJ2-3; TRBD1 is a possible D gene (5 bases). This CDR3 spans 17 amino acids. CDR1 is SGHKS, CDR2 YYEKEE, per germline (reference sequence). The V gene lost 0 bases and the J gene lost 0 bases, with 14 bases spanning the gap. CDR3 DNA sequence: TGTGCCAGCAGCTTGGCCCCCCCCAGGGTTAGCACAGATACGCAGTATTTT. Amino acids: CASSLAPPRVSTDTQYF.

About this clone itself: The identical CDR3 is also encoded by other nucleotide sequences in the sample. J is TRBJ2-5 and V is TRBV7-7; 10 nucleotides agree with TRBD2. The J segment lost 5 bases and the V segment lost 4 bases, leaving 1 base of the junction unmatched. The CDR3 runs to 13 residues. CDR1 is SSHAT, CDR2 FNYEAQ, per germline (reference sequence). The CDR3 is CASSSGLAETQYF. As DNA, the CDR3 is TGTGCCAGCAGCTCGGGACTAGCGGAGACCCAGTACTTC.

The gene calls are TRBV30 and TRBJ1-2, with 8 positions matching TRBD1. The germline CDR1 and CDR2 sequences are GTSNPN and SVGIG (reference sequence). The V segment lost 5 bases and the J segment 5 bases; nucleotides outside the gene matches: 13. CDR3 length: 15 residues. The CDR3 DNA reads as TGTGCCTGGGGCTCACTTTACAGGGGGGGATATGGCTACACCTTC. It codes for CAWGSLYRGGYGYTF.

The CDR3 DNA reads as TGTGCCAGCAGCGAGAACGTCAAAAACATTCAGTACTTC. This encodes CASSENVKNIQYF. The chain uses TRBV7-9 and TRBJ2-4; D gene ambiguous. The CDR3 covers 13 residues. Germline CDR1 is SEHNR and CDR2 is FQNEAQ (reference sequence). Between the trimmed V and J ends, which lost 5 bases and 3 bases, there was a span of 8 bases.

The chain recombines TRBV6-5 with TRBJ2-3; D is uncertain. With 0 bases removed from V and 5 bases from J, the gap between germline ends came to 3 bases. The germline gives CDR1 MNHEY, CDR2 SVGAGI. This CDR3 has 12 residues. The CDR3 nucleotides are TGTGCCAGCAGTTACTCGGGAGATACGCAGTATTTT. It specifies CASSYSGDTQYF.

The J gene is TRBJ1-2, the V gene TRBV30; 9 bases are a match to TRBD1. Germline V gene data show CDR1 as GTSNPN and CDR2 as SVGIG (reference sequence). The CDR3 covers 15 residues. V dropped 3 bases and J dropped 5; count of bases not matched to a gene: 10. The CDR3 region is CAWSGTGGGRYGYTF. In nucleotides, the CDR3 is TGTGCCTGGAGCGGAACAGGGGGCGGACGGTATGGCTACACCTTC. Based on the CDR3 plus reference TRBV30 and TRBJ1-2, the full variable domain is SQTIHQWPATLVQPVGSPLSLECTVEGTSNPNLYWYRQAAGRGLQLLFYSVGIGQISSEVPQNLSASRPQDRQFILSSKKLLLSDSGFYLCAWSGTGGGRYGYTFGSGTRLTVV.

The chain carries TRBV27 and TRBJ2-6; D may match TRBD1 or TRBD2 (5 bases each). Trimming left V 5 bases short and J 0 bases short, with 14 bases between. The germline V gene has CDR1 MNHEY and CDR2 SMNVEV (reference sequence). The CDR3 is 17 residues long. The CDR3 nucleotides read TGTGCCAGCAGTCTTACCGGGGCCTACTCTGGGGCCAACGTCCTGACTTTC. Encoded protein: CASSLTGAYSGANVLTF.

This clone was observed a single time. As DNA, the CDR3 is TGTGCCAGCTCACCTCTTACAGGGGCCTCTGGAAACACCATATATTTT. Translating gives CASSPLTGASGNTIYF. V gene TRBV18 combines with J gene TRBJ1-3; 7 nucleotides match TRBD1. Germline lookup yields CDR1 KGHSH and CDR2 LQKENI. Trimming cost V 3 bases and J 0 bases; bases outside gene matches: 5. This CDR3 has 16 amino acids.

The chain joins TRBV10-3 to TRBJ2-1, with no clear D. CDR3 length equals 12 residues. Germline lookup yields CDR1 ENHRY and CDR2 SYGVKD. The ends were cut back, 0 bases at V and 10 bases at J, with 7 bases in the middle. Here the CDR3 DNA reads TGTGCCATCAGTGAGTCGCCCGACGAGCAGTTCTTC. It specifies CAISESPDEQFF.

The chain recombines TRBV19 with TRBJ2-5; TRBD2 might be the D (6 bases). The end of the DNA aligns better with TRBJ2-7, so the J call may be wrong. CDR1 and CDR2 (germline): LNHDA, SQIVND (reference sequence). The CDR3 extends over 15 amino acids. CDR3 protein: CASSIVGTGVYEQYF. CDR3 nucleotides: TGTGCCAGTAGTATAGTTGGGACGGGGGTCTACGAGCAGTACTTC.

The rearrangement links TRBV6-6 to TRBJ1-4; D ambiguous. The CDR3 totals 14 residues. Germline CDR1 is MNHNY and CDR2 is SVGAGI (reference sequence). V lost 5 bases, J lost 8 bases, and 15 bases lay in between. CDR3 region: CASSIDFRGEKLFF. The DNA for the CDR3 is TGTGCCAGCAGTATCGACTTTAGAGGGGAAAAACTGTTTTTT.

The CDR3 coding sequence is TGTGCCAGCAGACCTACGGGACCTAGCTCCTACGAGCAGTACTTC. This sequence encodes CASRPTGPSSYEQYF. The chain combines TRBV5-5 with TRBJ2-7; tentatively, D is TRBD1 or TRBD2 (5 bases each). The CDR3 is 15 amino acids. Trimming took 5 bases from V and 0 from J, leaving 15 bases between them. Germline V gene lookup returns CDR1 SGHKS and CDR2 YYEKEE (reference sequence).

This clone has a handful of counts. This chain links TRBV7-9 with TRBJ1-2, with D maybe TRBD1 (6 bases). The germline V and J ends were trimmed by 3 bases and 2 bases, with 10 bases remaining between them. Germline values: CDR1 SEHNR, CDR2 FQNEAQ (reference sequence). This CDR3 comprises 14 residues. The CDR3 reads CASSLGRGNYGYTF. Here the CDR3 DNA reads TGTGCCAGCAGCTTGGGCAGGGGAAACTATGGCTACACCTTC.

This clone was detected once. The V and J genes are TRBV7-3 and TRBJ2-3; 11 bases align to TRBD2. Germline trimming cut 5 bases from V and 11 bases from J; bases unmatched to any gene: 15. Looked up from germline, CDR1 is SGHTA and CDR2 is FQGTGA. This CDR3 region has 16 residues. The CDR3 reads CASSLLLAGARGRQYF. The CDR3 DNA is TGTGCCAGCAGCCTACTACTAGCGGGGGCCCGAGGGAGGCAGTATTTT.